Described below is a single T cell receptor (beta chain) sequence and its context. Its antigen remains unknown. Trimming removed 3 bases at V and 0 bases at J, with 7 bases between. The CDR3 spans 14 residues. Germline V gene sequence: CDR1 SGHKS, CDR2 YYEKEE (reference sequence). This record comes from a study of CD8 T cells in ankylosing spondylitis. Overall study results and limits: Blood of patients with ankylosing spondylitis appeared to be characterized by a TCR beta motif of eight highly homologous variants.

It was by quantitative 5'-RACE with molecular barcodes that TCR beta libraries were made. One entry per CDR3 protein results from TCRdb running MiXCR on the 5' RACE reads. The repertoire holds around 890,000 distinct CDR3 sequences, about an eighth seen once, with 0.51% in the top ten. The chain recombines TRBV5-5 with TRBJ1-5; D is unresolved. Sequenced input: blood, either unsorted or a sorted T cell fraction (not recorded which). The sequence was collected from a male donor with ankylosing spondylitis. Written as DNA, the CDR3 is TGTGCCAGCAGCTCGGCCTTTAGCAATCAGCCCCAGCATTTT. As protein: CASSSAFSNQPQHF.